These 24 T cell receptor beta chains share one sample of origin, sequenced in a study of naive and memory T cell subsets. Two oligonucleotides, mixed equimolar, formed the beta constant-region primer covering TRBC1 and TRBC2. Four rounds of PCR amplified the ligated cDNA using nested alpha and beta constant-region primers plus SP2. TCRdb redid the calling of the UMI-ligation and nested PCR reads with MiXCR, one entry per CDR3 protein. The data contain roughly 100,000 distinct CDR3 sequences, around 11% of them seen just once; the ten biggest clones take up 0.12% to 0.15%. The study, taken as a whole, reports: Especially in CD8 cells, naive repertoires contained a few larger clonotypes, possibly CD45RA-re-expressing memory cells.

These TCRs are of unknown antigen specificity. The sample consisted of naive CD4+ T cells from blood. All receptors derive from a human donor in good health.

This clonotype was observed at least ten times. The V and J genes are TRBV5-4 and TRBJ2-2; no definite D call. Germline CDR1 SGHNT, CDR2 YYREEE (reference sequence). The germline V and J ends were trimmed by 4 bases and 0 bases, with 16 bases remaining between them. The CDR3 runs 17 residues. For the CDR3, the DNA is TGTGCCAGCAGCCCTAATTGGGTAAAGTCGAACACCGGGGAGCTGTTTTTT. Protein sequence: CASSPNWVKSNTGELFF.

The J gene is TRBJ2-3, the V gene TRBV29-1, with no clear D. CDR1 and CDR2 (germline): SQVTM, ANQGSEA. V gave up 2 bases and J gave up 0 bases, with 3 bases separating them. This CDR3 contains 12 residues. The CDR3 is CSVEKSTDTQYF. CDR3 coding DNA: TGCAGCGTTGAAAAAAGCACAGATACGCAGTATTTT.

This clonotype was detected many times. This chain joins TRBV3-1 and TRBJ2-2; no firm D call. The CDR3 has 13 residues. V was pared by 2 bases and J by 5 bases, with 6 bases between. Germline lookup yields CDR1 LGHDT and CDR2 YNNKEL (reference sequence). The CDR3 coding sequence is TGTGCCAGCAGCCAACAAGGGACCGGGGAGCTGTTTTTT. It translates to CASSQQGTGELFF. Filled out from reference TRBV3-1 and TRBJ2-2, the complete variable domain reads DTAVSQTPKYLVTQMGNDKSIKCEQNLGHDTMYWYKQDSKKFLKIMFSYNNKELIINETVPNRFSPKSPDKAHLNLHINSLELGDSAVYFCASSQQGTGELFFGEGSRLTVL.

This clonotype turned up a few times. The chain couples TRBV12-3 or TRBV12-4 to TRBJ2-3, with 12 bases lining up with TRBD2. CDR3 size: 17 residues. The V and J ends lost 3 bases and 3 bases, in that order; junction bases with no gene match: 7. Here the CDR3 DNA reads TGTGCCAGCAGTTTTCCCTGGACTAGCGGGACGACAGATACGCAGTATTTT. Amino acid sequence: CASSFPWTSGTTDTQYF.

This clonotype has a handful of counts. The CDR3 is CASSIPGQYYNEQFF. CDR3 DNA sequence: TGTGCCAGCAGTATACCGGGACAATACTACAATGAGCAGTTCTTC. The gene calls are TRBV7-2 and TRBJ2-1; D is possibly TRBD1 (6 bases). This CDR3 is built from 15 residues. Germline loops: CDR1 SGHTA, CDR2 FQGNSA. The V end lost 6 bases, the J end lost 3 bases, and 15 bases lay between the germline ends.

This clonotype was seen more than once but under ten times. The chain joins TRBV20-1 to TRBJ2-3, with 9 bases fitting TRBD2. V shed 2 bases and J 4 bases; nucleotides not matched to a gene: 7. The CDR3 has 15 amino acids. Germline-derived CDR1 and CDR2 are DFQATT and SNEGSKA (reference sequence). The CDR3 nucleotides read TGCAGTGCTAGACCCCCAGCGGGAGGCCCAGATACGCAGTATTTT. It codes for CSARPPAGGPDTQYF.

This clonotype was seen more than once but under ten times. CDR3 residues: CASSDPRGKGETQYF. CDR3 DNA: TGTGCCAGCAGTGACCCGCGGGGGAAAGGAGAGACCCAGTACTTC. The V and J genes are TRBV25-1 and TRBJ2-5; 7 positions agree with TRBD2. CDR1 and CDR2 from the germline V gene are MGHDK and SYGVNS. CDR3 size: 15 residues. Trimming took 3 bases from V and 4 from J; bases not matched to a gene: 8.

This clonotype was counted only a few times. This rearrangement joins TRBV6-5 to TRBJ2-7, with D perhaps TRBD1 (6 bases). The CDR3 runs 16 residues. Looked up from germline, CDR1 is MNHEY and CDR2 is SVGAGI. Trimming stripped 5 bases from V and 2 bases from J, with 19 bases between. The CDR3 DNA reads as TGTGCCAGCAGTCCTTCCGGAACAGGGAGTGCCTACGAGCAGTACTTC. Translated: CASSPSGTGSAYEQYF.

The CDR3 DNA reads TGTGCCAGCAAAGTAGCGGGGGGGTACAATGAGCAGTTCTTC. Translating it yields CASKVAGGYNEQFF. The chain uses TRBV6-5 and TRBJ2-1, with 11 bases lining up with TRBD2. Germline loops: CDR1 MNHEY, CDR2 SVGAGI. This CDR3 is built from 14 residues. Trimming at V came to 7 bases and at J to 4 bases, leaving 3 bases not matched to a gene.

The chain combines TRBV6-2 or TRBV6-3 with TRBJ2-3, with a weak D call TRBD2 (6 bases). CDR1 and CDR2 from the germline V gene are MNHEY and SVGEGT. CDR3 size: 13 residues. V gave up 6 bases and J gave up 4 bases, with 11 bases separating them. CDR3 loop: CASRSTGADTQYF. The CDR3 DNA is TGTGCCAGCAGATCAACGGGGGCAGATACGCAGTATTTT.

This clonotype came up many times. The gene calls are TRBV7-2 and TRBJ2-7; 10 bases map to TRBD2. The CDR3 is made up of 15 amino acids. J gave up 1 base and V 6 bases, and 6 bases lay outside the gene matches. CDR1 and CDR2 from the germline V gene are SGHTA and FQGNSA. The DNA of the CDR3 is TGTGCCAGCAGTCCTAGCGGGAGTAGTTCCTACGAGCAGTACTTC. Amino acid sequence: CASSPSGSSSYEQYF.

The chain has TRBV7-2 and TRBJ2-7; TRBD1 matches 7 bases. Trimming cost V 4 bases and J 7 bases; bases outside gene matches: 7. CDR1 SGHTA and CDR2 FQGNSA come from the germline V gene. The length of the CDR3 is 13 residues. The CDR3 here is CASSSYRGEEQYF. DNA of the CDR3: TGTGCCAGCAGCTCCTACAGGGGCGAAGAGCAGTACTTC.

The chain joins TRBV2 to TRBJ2-5; D may be TRBD2 (6 bases). Germline V gene data show CDR1 as SNHLY and CDR2 as FYNNEI. Deletions cut 1 base from V and 0 bases from J, with 12 bases between. The length of the CDR3 is 16 residues. CDR3 DNA sequence: TGTGCCAGCAGTGAAGGCGGGGTTCGACACCAAGAGACCCAGTACTTC. Translated, it gives CASSEGGVRHQETQYF.

As DNA, the CDR3 is TGTGCCAGCAGTACCCGACAGGGAGGTAGTGAAAAACTGTTTTTT. Its translation is CASSTRQGGSEKLFF. V is TRBV28 and J is TRBJ1-4; 7 positions match TRBD1. Looked up from germline, CDR1 is MDHEN and CDR2 is SYDVKM. After removal of 5 bases from V and 7 bases from J, the junction contained 10 bases not matched to a gene. CDR3 length equals 15 residues.

This chain joins TRBV7-2 and TRBJ2-5; 9 bases match TRBD1. V lost 5 bases and J lost 5; bases outside the gene matches: 6. The CDR3 is made up of 14 amino acids. Looked up from germline, CDR1 is SGHTA and CDR2 is FQGNSA. The CDR3 DNA sequence: TGTGCCAGCAGCCGGGACAGGGTCGGGGAGACCCAGTACTTC. This sequence encodes CASSRDRVGETQYF.

This sequence joins TRBV20-1 and TRBJ2-7, with TRBD2 matching over 7 bases. Per germline, CDR1 DFQATT and CDR2 SNEGSKA (reference sequence). Trimming took 1 base from V and 2 from J; bases not matched to a gene: 5. There are 14 residues in the CDR3. The CDR3 region has the DNA TGCAGTGCTAGAGTACCTAGCGGAACCTACGAGCAGTACTTC. Protein product: CSARVPSGTYEQYF.

The gene calls are TRBV12-3 or TRBV12-4 and TRBJ2-1; 7 positions match TRBD2. The CDR3 spans 21 residues. V gave up 8 bases and J gave up 0 bases; unmatched junction bases: 25. The CDR3, as DNA: TGTGCCAGCCGGACGAAACCTTTATCCGGGGGGTCTAGTGGCTCCTACAATGAGCAGTTCTTC. Amino acids: CASRTKPLSGGSSGSYNEQFF.

The rearrangement joins TRBV20-1 to TRBJ2-1; D uncertain. V was pared by 0 bases and J by 10 bases, with 7 bases between. Germline lookup yields CDR1 DFQATT and CDR2 SNEGSKA (reference sequence). CDR3 size: 11 residues. CDR3 bases: TGCAGTGCTAGAGATCGAGCCGAGCAGTTCTTC. Translation: CSARDRAEQFF.

On this clonotype itself: The junction does not match germline at one end; this may be a read error. V usage is TRBV7-3 and J usage is TRBJ1-5, with D unclear. Germline V gene sequence: CDR1 SGHTA, CDR2 FQGTGA. The CDR3 has 13 residues. The CDR3 is CAGSLNSNQPQHF. DNA of the CDR3: TGTGCCGGCAGCTTAAATAGCAATCAGCCCCAGCATTTT.

This clonotype was seen many times. The chain has TRBV18 and TRBJ1-6; D unresolved. CDR1 is KGHSH, CDR2 LQKENI, per germline. The CDR3 extends over 13 amino acids. Trimming stripped 0 bases from V and 8 bases from J, with 5 bases between. The DNA of the CDR3 is TGTGCCAGCTCACCACCGGGTTATTCACCCCTCCACTTT. It codes for CASSPPGYSPLHF. Drawing the rest from reference TRBV18 and TRBJ1-6, the complete variable domain is NAGVMQNPRHLVRRRGQEARLRCSPMKGHSHVYWYRQLPEEGLKFMVYLQKENIIDESGMPKERFSAEFPKEGPSILRIQQVVRGDSAAYFCASSPPGYSPLHFGNGTRLTVT.

This chain links TRBV4-2 with TRBJ2-7, with 8 bases matching TRBD2. Per the germline V gene, CDR1 is LGHNA and CDR2 is YNFKEQ. Trimming cost V 2 bases and J 4 bases; bases outside gene matches: 4. This CDR3 is built from 14 residues. CDR3 loop: CASSQQGLDYEQYF. The CDR3, as DNA: TGTGCCAGCAGCCAACAGGGACTAGATTACGAGCAGTACTTC.

This clonotype was seen many times. The DNA for the CDR3 is TGCAGTGCACCCCGGGACTACCAAGAGACCCAGTACTTC. Protein product: CSAPRDYQETQYF. The rearrangement joins TRBV20-1 to TRBJ2-5, with D maybe TRBD2 (6 bases). The CDR3 length is 13 residues. V lost 6 bases to trimming and J lost 0 bases, with 11 bases between them. Germline V gene data show CDR1 as DFQATT and CDR2 as SNEGSKA (reference sequence).

The gene calls are TRBV7-2 and TRBJ2-1; D unresolved. The germline CDR1 and CDR2 sequences are SGHTA and FQGNSA. V was shortened by 3 bases and J by 7 bases, with 16 bases between the two germline ends. The CDR3 loop spans 15 amino acids. The CDR3 here is CASSFTKFAWNEQFF. The CDR3 DNA is TGTGCCAGCAGCTTCACAAAATTCGCCTGGAATGAGCAGTTCTTC.

As DNA, the CDR3 is TGTGCCAGCAGTGTCGTAATGAACACTGAAGCTTTCTTT. Its translation is CASSVVMNTEAFF. The chain links TRBV6-1 to TRBJ1-1; D gene ambiguous. CDR3 length: 13 residues. The germline gives CDR1 MNHNS, CDR2 SASEGT. The V end was cut by 4 bases, the J end by 0 bases, with 6 bases between.